The 25 T cell receptor beta chains reported below all come from one sample, sequenced in a study of T cells expressing NK-cell markers (dated by TCRdb to the early 2020s). The method was 5' RACE. The instrument given in TCRdb is Illumina HiSeq 2000. TCRdb reprocessed the reads; each CDR3 protein sequence makes one entry, and DNA is unavailable. The sample's table covers 300,000 to 450,000 distinct CDR3 sequences. The top ten constitute 5% to 5.5% of the sample. Source material: blood T cells: a sorted CD56 or NKG2C T cell subset, CD4+ or CD8+ T cells, or bulk PBMC T cells (not recorded which). The receptors were sampled from a man aged 18-70 years in good health.

The rearrangement uses TRBV20-1 and TRBJ2-1; TCRdb indicates TRBD2, and absent DNA this call remains unverified. The CDR3 length is 16 residues. From germline, CDR1 is DFQATT and CDR2 SNEGSKA (reference sequence). CDR3: CSAQPSGTSGGPRQFF.

V and J are TRBV7-9 and TRBJ1-5; with no DNA, the TCRdb D assignment of TRBD1 cannot be verified. The V gene's germline CDR1 is SEHNR and CDR2 FQNEAQ (reference sequence). CDR3 length: 14 residues. CDR3 sequence reads: CASSLEGRGNQPHF.

The CDR3 protein is CASSQEGRRQSRYTF. The chain combines TRBV3-1 with TRBJ1-2. The germline CDR1 and CDR2 sequences are LGHDT and YNNKEL (reference sequence). CDR3 length: 15 amino acids. Filled out from reference TRBV3-1 and TRBJ1-2, the complete variable domain reads DTAVSQTPKYLVTQMGNDKSIKCEQNLGHDTMYWYKQDSKKFLKIMFSYNNKELIINETVPNRFSPKSPDKAHLNLHINSLELGDSAVYFCASSQEGRRQSRYTFGSGTRLTVV.

The chain couples TRBV6-1 to TRBJ2-1; lacking DNA, the TRBD2 call made by TCRdb goes unchecked. Germline CDR1 MNHNS, CDR2 SASEGT. This CDR3 region has 16 residues. The CDR3 reads CASSPPGTSLYGEQFF.

The V call is TRBV18, the J call TRBJ2-1; with no DNA, the TCRdb D assignment of TRBD1 cannot be verified. Germline loops: CDR1 KGHSH, CDR2 LQKENI. The CDR3 covers 14 residues. CDR3: CASSPREGVNEQFF.

V usage is TRBV28 and J usage is TRBJ1-6; the TCRdb D gene call, TRBD1, has no DNA to confirm it. Germline V gene data show CDR1 as MDHEN and CDR2 as SYDVKM. The CDR3 covers 17 residues. CDR3 amino acids: CASSMTGKGYYNSPLHF.

The gene calls are TRBV5-1 and TRBJ2-5; TCRdb's D call of TRBD2 is untestable without DNA. Germline values: CDR1 SGHRS, CDR2 YFSETQ. The CDR3 spans 12 residues. Here the CDR3 reads CASGTLQETQYF.

The rearrangement joins TRBV3-1 to TRBJ2-3; the D call of TRBD2 rests on TCRdb alone, since no DNA is present to check it. The length of the CDR3 is 17 residues. CDR1 and CDR2 from the germline V gene are LGHDT and YNNKEL (reference sequence). The chain's CDR3 is CASSQGLAGPPRDTQYF.

The genes are TRBV27 and TRBJ2-1. The CDR3 covers 16 residues. Germline loops: CDR1 MNHEY, CDR2 SMNVEV (reference sequence). The CDR3 loop is CASSPRGQGAYNEQFF.

The genes are TRBV6-5 and TRBJ2-2; as DNA is missing, the TRBD2 call by TCRdb cannot be tested. Germline V lookup: CDR1 MNHEY, CDR2 SVGAGI. The CDR3 length is 15 residues. CDR3 loop: CASIAGGRDPGELFF.

This chain connects TRBV5-1 to TRBJ2-2. This CDR3 is 15 amino acids long. The germline CDR1 and CDR2 sequences are SGHRS and YFSETQ. CDR3 sequence: CASSAATVNTGELFF.

V is TRBV6-5 and J is TRBJ2-7; TCRdb reports TRBD1, a call that lacks DNA to check it against. The CDR3 has 14 residues. Germline loops: CDR1 MNHEY, CDR2 SVGAGI. The CDR3 loop reads CASQVGTGSYEQYF.

The chain recombines TRBV11-1 with TRBJ1-1; TCRdb names TRBD1, which stays unverified in the absence of DNA. Germline assignment: CDR1 SGHAT and CDR2 FQDESV (reference sequence). This CDR3 comprises 13 residues. The CDR3 loop reads CASSRWAGAEAFF.

The CDR3 reads CASSSSPGLVETQYF. This rearrangement joins TRBV7-3 to TRBJ2-5; TCRdb returns TRBD2, unconfirmable since there is no DNA. Germline CDR1 and CDR2: SGHTA and FQGTGA. The CDR3 covers 15 residues.

The J gene is TRBJ2-1, the V gene TRBV4-1; absent DNA, TCRdb's TRBD2 call cannot be checked. The CDR3 totals 16 residues. Germline values: CDR1 MGHRA, CDR2 YSYEKL. The CDR3 protein is CASSRSAGIPYNEQFF.

The chain employs TRBV7-2 and TRBJ1-4; no DNA is available, so the TRBD1 call from TCRdb remains unchecked. CDR1 is SGHTA, CDR2 FQGNSA, per germline. This CDR3 is 15 amino acids long. The CDR3 is CASSLFQGNAEKLFF.

The chain uses TRBV19 and TRBJ1-5. Germline V gene lookup returns CDR1 LNHDA and CDR2 SQIVND (reference sequence). The CDR3 is 14 residues long. This chain's CDR3 is CASVDGGVYQPQHF.

The rearrangement links TRBV20-1 to TRBJ2-5; with no DNA, the TCRdb D assignment of TRBD2 cannot be verified. From germline, CDR1 is DFQATT and CDR2 SNEGSKA (reference sequence). CDR3 length: 12 amino acids. The CDR3 sequence is CSAEGPGEAQYF.

The chain recombines TRBV12-3 or TRBV12-4 with TRBJ1-4. This CDR3 has 16 amino acids. The CDR3 region is CASSPAGRLTNEKLFF.

The rearrangement joins TRBV20-1 to TRBJ2-1; TCRdb gives TRBD2 as the D gene, but with no DNA this cannot be confirmed. This CDR3 spans 14 amino acids. CDR1 is DFQATT, CDR2 SNEGSKA, per germline (reference sequence). The CDR3: CSGSSSGANNEQFF.

This chain links TRBV6-1 with TRBJ1-3; lacking DNA, the TRBD1 call made by TCRdb goes unchecked. The CDR3 length is 18 residues. CDR1 and CDR2 from the germline V gene are MNHNS and SASEGT. The CDR3 loop is CASSQYRATGTSGNTIYF.

The chain employs TRBV14 and TRBJ2-1. This CDR3 region has 15 residues. CDR1 and CDR2 from the germline V gene are SGHDN and FVKESK. CDR3 region: CASSQPGGPYNEQFF.

The chain combines TRBV9 with TRBJ1-1; TCRdb proposes TRBD1, but this gene call is untestable without DNA. The CDR3 is 14 amino acids. The germline CDR1 and CDR2 sequences are SGDLS and YYNGEE. CDR3 protein: CASSPRTLGTEAFF.

This chain connects TRBV5-5 to TRBJ2-7; the D call from TCRdb, TRBD1, cannot be confirmed without DNA. Germline CDR1 reads SGHKS; CDR2 reads YYEKEE (reference sequence). This CDR3 is 16 amino acids long. The CDR3: CASSFDLGGSSYEQYF.

The V call is TRBV20-1, the J call TRBJ2-3; TCRdb calls TRBD2, which cannot be checked without DNA. Germline-derived CDR1 and CDR2 are DFQATT and SNEGSKA (reference sequence). CDR3 length: 19 residues. The CDR3 loop is CSARARTSGGALGTDTQYF.